These T cell receptor beta chains were read from a single sample in a study of blood T cell repertoires in COVID-19. Only in-frame clones appear in the TCRdb table, and some are missing; sequencing was by immunoSEQ multiplex PCR. The table lists 15,000 to 20,000 clones, 85% to 95% of them singletons. Sequencing was carried out using peripheral blood. Every receptor here comes from a human donor in a cohort sampled during active COVID-19. CDR3s include the opening cysteine and the closing phenylalanine or tryptophan.

CDR3aa,j_gene,v_gene
CAISGLAVADTQYF,TRBJ2-3,TRBV10-3
CASRGEGGELFF,TRBJ2-2,TRBV2
CASSFGDYTYEQYF,TRBJ2-7,TRBV27
CASSLVRETQYF,TRBJ2-5,TRBV7-9
CASSIVEADTQYF,TRBJ2-3,TRBV19
CASSAGTPKEYEQYF,TRBJ2-7,TRBV7-9
CASSERGPTGELFF,TRBJ2-2,TRBV2
CASSTYGALGTDTQYF,TRBJ2-3,TRBV28
CASSDSRDSYGYTF,TRBJ1-2,TRBV7-9
CATSAGNNQPQHF,TRBJ1-5,TRBV24-1
CASSYLGQPRLEHQPQHF,TRBJ1-5,TRBV6-2/TRBV6-3
CATSRSYLRVPQHF,TRBJ1-5,TRBV15
CASSETSGARYNEQFF,TRBJ2-1,TRBV10-1
CASSSRTSGRRVSYEQYF,TRBJ2-7,TRBV7-2
CASSLLRDPQETQYF,TRBJ2-5,TRBV5-4
CASSQGQAYSYEQYF,TRBJ2-7,TRBV3-1/TRBV3-2
CASSQGPGGVGKLFF,TRBJ1-4,TRBV4-1
CASTLGDATDTQYF,TRBJ2-3,TRBV27
CASSQTGLQETQYF,TRBJ2-5,TRBV23-1
CSVLGQGGEQYF,TRBJ2-7,TRBV29-1
CASSYGTSGRANEQFF,TRBJ2-1,TRBV6-2/TRBV6-3
CASSQDGGKAFF,TRBJ1-1,TRBV4-2
CASSLGGGGGYTF,TRBJ1-2,TRBV11-2
CASSYPADRGSDQPQHF,TRBJ1-5,TRBV6-2/TRBV6-3
CASSGSGFSSGANVLTF,TRBJ2-6,TRBV4-2
CATGGLAEDTQYF,TRBJ2-3,TRBV24-1
CASSLTPRSGYEQYF,TRBJ2-7,TRBV5-1
CASSTGYLDGKTQYF,TRBJ2-5,TRBV6-5
CASSDGQGAYNEQFF,TRBJ2-1,TRBV6-4
CASSSQDTEAFF,TRBJ1-1,TRBV7-9
CASSQEGGLAASTDTQYF,TRBJ2-3,TRBV3-1/TRBV3-2
CASRAWTMDTGELFF,TRBJ2-2,TRBV6-5
CASSEKRSSGNTIYF,TRBJ1-3,TRBV7-9
CASSESLAGLTNRVYEQFF,TRBJ2-1,TRBV2
CASSQVAEENYGYTF,TRBJ1-2,TRBV4-3
CASGDIRDRVEQYF,TRBJ2-7,TRBV28
CASSLGLAGGETQYF,TRBJ2-5,TRBV7-2
CASSYYYEQYF,TRBJ2-7,TRBV28
CASSWDSDTEAFF,TRBJ1-1,TRBV2
CASSTGTGSYEQYF,TRBJ2-7,TRBV11-2
CASSYSTAAGYTF,TRBJ1-2,TRBV6-5
CASSLRPGVPYEQYF,TRBJ2-7,TRBV9
CASSDPSGYTDTQYF,TRBJ2-3,TRBV9
CASSIGAGARIDEQYF,TRBJ2-7,TRBV19
CASSFGRVSSGANVLTF,TRBJ2-6,TRBV11-2
CASSKGVRQPQHF,TRBJ1-5,TRBV12-3/TRBV12-4
CATGTASSYEQYF,TRBJ2-7,TRBV24-1
CSVAGQGAYNEQFF,TRBJ2-1,TRBV29-1
CASSDSPISAGENTEAFF,TRBJ1-1,TRBV6-4
CAWSVGANSGNTIYF,TRBJ1-3,TRBV30